The rows below give T cell receptor beta chains drawn from one sample of a study of cytomegalovirus exposure and HLA in healthy donors. This table comes from immunoSEQ multiplex PCR, and its TCRdb copy is limited to in-frame clones, with some not included. Of around 200,000 clones in the sample, about 81% are singletons; the top ten hold 2.5% to 3%. The sequenced sample consisted of PBMCs. These receptors were taken from a woman aged 40 to 50 in good health and CMV-seronegative. CDR3s include the opening cysteine and the closing phenylalanine or tryptophan. The D gene is left open where the match is weak. Clone sizes are given selectively: once, few, many, or a class where the clone is expanded.

TRBD1,TRBV2,TRBJ1-2,-,TGTGCCAGCATGGAGACAGGGCGGTTCTATGGCTACACCTTC,CASMETGRFYGYTF
-,TRBV2,TRBJ2-5,-,TGTGCCAGCAGTGTGGCAGGATTGAAGACCCAGTACTTC,CASSVAGLKTQYF
-,TRBV6-5,TRBJ2-7,-,TGTGCCAGCAGTAAGGGACTCATAGGCGAGCAGTACTTC,CASSKGLIGEQYF
-,TRBV18,TRBJ2-1,-,TGTGCCAGCTCACCACCGGGGGCGGTAGGCCGGCAGTTCTTC,CASSPPGAVGRQFF
-,TRBV5-1,TRBJ2-7,once,TGCGCCAGCAGCTTGGGGACAGCGGTTTACGAGCAGTACTTC,CASSLGTAVYEQYF
-,TRBV9,TRBJ1-2,few,TGTGCCAGCAGCGGGAACGAGGATGGCTACACCTTC,CASSGNEDGYTF
TRBD2,TRBV6-1,TRBJ2-7,-,TGTGCCAGCAGTGGGAGTTTGACTAGCGGAGCCTACGAGCAGTACTTC,CASSGSLTSGAYEQYF
-,TRBV29-1,TRBJ2-2,-,TGCAGCGTTGAAGCCCTTCCCGGGGAGCTGTTTTTT,CSVEALPGELFF
TRBD1,TRBV27,TRBJ1-5,-,TGTGCCAGCAGCAGGACAGGGGGCAATCAGCCCCAGCATTTT,CASSRTGGNQPQHF
TRBD2,TRBV19,TRBJ2-7,-,TGTGCCAGTAGTATTTACGCCGTTGGACTAGCGGGAGAGATCAAGAAGTACTTC,CASSIYAVGLAGEIKKYF
-,TRBV4-2,TRBJ2-7,-,TGTGCCAGCAGCCAAGACAGGACAGAATTCTACGAGCAGTACTTC,CASSQDRTEFYEQYF
-,TRBV4-1,TRBJ1-5,once,TGCGCCAGCAGCCGCCCCGGTGGGGGGGCTGGCCAGCCCCAGCATTTT,CASSRPGGGAGQPQHF
TRBD2,TRBV6-6,TRBJ2-5,-,TGTGCCAGCAGCGGACCTTGGGGGGGGACCCAGTACTTC,CASSGPWGGTQYF
TRBD2,TRBV5-4,TRBJ2-7,-,TGTGCCAGCAGCTTTGGTGATGCGGGAGGGTCCTACGAGCAGTACTTC,CASSFGDAGGSYEQYF
TRBD1,TRBV27,TRBJ1-5,few,TGTGCCAGCAGTTCAGGGGGGACTAGCAATCAGCCCCAGCATTTT,CASSSGGTSNQPQHF
TRBD2,TRBV5-1,TRBJ2-5,few,TGCGCCAGCAGCCAAGCCTTGGGACTAGCTCAAGAGACCCAGTACTTC,CASSQALGLAQETQYF
TRBD2,TRBV5-1,TRBJ2-5,-,TGCGCCAGTTGTACCGGGACTAGCGGCCAAGAGACCCAGTACTTC,CASCTGTSGQETQYF
TRBD2,TRBV15,TRBJ2-7,-,TGTGCCACCACCAAGAGAACGACTAGCGGGAGCGGAGAGCAGTACTTC,CATTKRTTSGSGEQYF
-,TRBV7-9,TRBJ1-3,-,TGTGCCAGCAGCTTACGGTCTCCCTCTGGAAACACCATATATTTT,CASSLRSPSGNTIYF
-,TRBV2,TRBJ2-5,-,TGTGCCAGCAGTGGCCAGTTGGAGACCCAGTACTTC,CASSGQLETQYF
-,TRBV9,TRBJ1-1,-,TGTGCCAGCAGCGTAGAATACATACCAACTGAAGCTTTCTTT,CASSVEYIPTEAFF
-,TRBV19,TRBJ1-3,once,TGTGCCAGTAGTCTACAGACAGTTGGAAACACCATATATTTT,CASSLQTVGNTIYF
TRBD2,TRBV19,TRBJ2-7,once,TGTGCCAGTAGCCCATCGGGGGGACCCTACGAGCAGTACTTC,CASSPSGGPYEQYF
TRBD1,TRBV28,TRBJ2-1,-,TGTGCCAGCAGTTCCGGACAGGCGCCAAGTGAGCAGTTCTTC,CASSSGQAPSEQFF
-,TRBV2,TRBJ1-2,-,TGTGCCAGCAGTGAAGGCACTCTCTTCTTTGGCTACACCTTC,CASSEGTLFFGYTF
TRBD2,TRBV9,TRBJ2-7,-,TGTGCCAGCACCGCAGAGCCCCGGGGGGTACCTACCTACGAGCAGTACTTC,CASTAEPRGVPTYEQYF
-,TRBV28,TRBJ1-4,-,TGTGCCAGCAGGCTGGCGGGGGTTGCTAATGAAAAACTGTTTTTT,CASRLAGVANEKLFF
-,TRBV11-2,TRBJ1-3,-,TGTGCCAGCAGCCGGCAGGCGTCCTCTGGAAACACCATATATTTT,CASSRQASSGNTIYF
TRBD1,TRBV29-1,TRBJ1-5,-,TGCAGCGTAGCTACAGGGGGTGGGGATGATCCCCAGCATTTT,CSVATGGGDDPQHF
-,TRBV7-7,TRBJ2-5,-,TGTGCCAGCAGCTTAGGCGGGATCAATTTCCAAGAGACCCAGTACTTC,CASSLGGINFQETQYF
-,TRBV6-5,TRBJ2-2,once,TGTGCCAGCAGTTACTCACAGTCGAACACCGGGGAGCTGTTTTTT,CASSYSQSNTGELFF
TRBD2,TRBV27,TRBJ2-1,-,TGTGCCAGCAGTCAACAACTAGCGGGAGGGCTGGGAGAGCAGTTCTTC,CASSQQLAGGLGEQFF
-,TRBV28,TRBJ1-2,-,TGTGCCAGCAGTTTAGGCAGGGGCCCACTTAACTATGGCTACACCTTC,CASSLGRGPLNYGYTF
-,TRBV12-5,TRBJ1-2,-,TGTGCTAGTGGTTTCCTTCGACAAATCATCCATGGCTACACCTTC,CASGFLRQIIHGYTF
TRBD1,TRBV30,TRBJ1-3,-,TGTGCCTGGACGGGACAGAGCTCTGGAAACACCATATATTTT,CAWTGQSSGNTIYF
-,TRBV7-9,TRBJ1-2,once,TGTGCCAGCAGCTTAGTGGCAATGAACTATGGCTACACCTTC,CASSLVAMNYGYTF
TRBD2,TRBV30,TRBJ2-2,-,TGTGCCTGGAGTAAATCGGGGGGAGTAAACACCGGGGAGCTGTTTTTT,CAWSKSGGVNTGELFF
TRBD2,TRBV27,TRBJ2-3,-,TGTGCCAGCAGTTTACCCTTTTCAGGGAGGGGCACAGATACGCAGTATTTT,CASSLPFSGRGTDTQYF
TRBD1,TRBV5-1,TRBJ1-4,few,TGCGCCAGCAGACAGGGGGCTCGGGAAAAACTGTTTTTT,CASRQGAREKLFF
TRBD2,TRBV2,TRBJ2-5,-,TGTGCCAGCAGTGTCTTACGGACTAGCGGGGGGCAGGAGACCCAGTACTTC,CASSVLRTSGGQETQYF
-,TRBV28,TRBJ1-1,-,TGTGCCAGCAGGTCTCTGGAAGGGGGATATCATGAAGCTTTCTTT,CASRSLEGGYHEAFF
TRBD2,TRBV7-6,TRBJ2-1,-,TGTGCCAGCAGCCTTGGGACTAGCGGGTTGTACAATGAGCAGTTCTTC,CASSLGTSGLYNEQFF
TRBD1,TRBV19,TRBJ1-1,few,TGTGCCAGTAGTCCCCGGACAGGTACGAACACTGAAGCTTTCTTT,CASSPRTGTNTEAFF
-,TRBV18,TRBJ1-2,-,TGTGCCAGCTCACCTCAGGGAGGCTCCGGGGGCTACACCTTC,CASSPQGGSGGYTF
-,TRBV19,TRBJ2-7,-,TGTGCCAGTAGTCTACAGGGAACCTACGAGCAGTACTTC,CASSLQGTYEQYF
-,TRBV18,TRBJ1-1,once,TGTGCCAGCTCTCCGGGACACCGGAACACTGAAGCTTTCTTT,CASSPGHRNTEAFF
-,TRBV7-2,TRBJ1-1,-,TGTGCCAGCAGCTATACAGGCGGTACTGAAGCTTTCTTT,CASSYTGGTEAFF
-,TRBV4-2,TRBJ1-2,-,TGTGCCAGCAGGAGGGACACTAGCTATGGCTACACCTTC,CASRRDTSYGYTF
-,TRBV11-2,TRBJ1-1,-,TGTGCCAGCAGCTTTAGTGGACAGTTGAACACTGAAGCTTTCTTT,CASSFSGQLNTEAFF
-,TRBV5-4,TRBJ2-5,-,TGTGCCAGCAGCTTATCTGGGACACCTGGATTAGAGACCCAGTACTTC,CASSLSGTPGLETQYF
TRBD1,TRBV18,TRBJ1-1,-,TGTGCCAGCTCACTCATTAGACAGGGGAGCACTGAAGCTTTCTTT,CASSLIRQGSTEAFF
-,TRBV7-9,TRBJ1-1,few,TGTGCCAGCAGCAAGACAGAGAACACTGAAGCTTTCTTT,CASSKTENTEAFF
-,TRBV2,TRBJ1-1,-,TGTGCCAGCAATGGGGCATTGAGGTCAACTGAAGCTTTCTTT,CASNGALRSTEAFF